Shown below are 4 T cell receptor beta chains from a single sample sequenced in a study of patients and donors after allogeneic stem cell transplantation. TCRdb re-analysed the RT-PCR reads in MiXCR, keeping a single row per CDR3 protein. The sample includes around 90,000 distinct CDR3 sequences, 40% to 60% of them seen just once. Material for sequencing was blood, either unsorted or a sorted T cell fraction (not recorded which). These receptors came from a human donor who was either an allogeneic HSCT recipient or a stem cell or donor lymphocyte infusion donor (not recorded which). It is not recorded whose cells these are; they may come from a transplant donor.

This chain uses TRBV29-1 with TRBJ2-7; D unresolved. With 0 bases removed from V and 2 bases from J, the gap between germline ends came to 11 bases. This CDR3 comprises 14 residues. CDR1 is SQVTM, CDR2 ANQGSEA, per germline. The CDR3 protein is CSVEDPGLPYEQYF. Here the CDR3 DNA reads TGCAGCGTTGAAGATCCGGGTTTGCCCTACGAGCAGTACTTC.

This clonotype was picked up a small number of times. At one boundary the junction diverges from the germline segment, which might be a read error. This chain connects TRBV28 to TRBJ1-1; TRBD1 might be the D (5 bases). Germline V lookup: CDR1 MDHEN, CDR2 SYDVKM. The CDR3 is 15 amino acids. For the CDR3, the DNA is TGTGCCAGCAGTCTACCGGGACCCATGAACACTGAAGTTTTCTTT. Its translation is CASSLPGPMNTEVFF.

This clonotype was recorded a few times. This sequence joins TRBV6-4 and TRBJ1-1; weak D call: TRBD1 (5 bases). V dropped 6 bases and J dropped 4 bases, with 18 bases sitting between them. Per the germline V gene, CDR1 is MRHNA and CDR2 is SNTAGT. This CDR3 comprises 15 residues. Here the CDR3 DNA reads TGTGCCAGCAGCCCCTCCGGGACCGGTGGCACTGAAGCTTTCTTT. Amino acids: CASSPSGTGGTEAFF.

This clonotype showed up just a few times. The chain carries TRBV20-1 and TRBJ1-3; D is perhaps TRBD1 (5 bases). The ends were cut back, 6 bases at V and 2 bases at J, with 14 bases in the middle. Germline V CDR1 and CDR2: DFQATT, SNEGSKA (reference sequence). The CDR3 loop spans 14 amino acids. CDR3 sequence reads: CSAGLGGTGNTIYF. CDR3 bases: TGCAGTGCCGGGCTGGGGGGGACTGGAAACACCATATATTTT.